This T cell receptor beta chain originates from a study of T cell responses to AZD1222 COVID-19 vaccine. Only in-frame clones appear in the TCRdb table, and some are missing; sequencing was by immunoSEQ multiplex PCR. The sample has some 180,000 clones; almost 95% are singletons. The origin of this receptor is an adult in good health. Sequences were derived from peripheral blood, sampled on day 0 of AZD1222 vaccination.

The CDR3 protein is CASSLAADYSGNTIYF. CDR3 nucleotide sequence: TGTGCCAGCAGCTTGGCGGCAGATTACTCTGGAAACACCATATATTTT. The chain is built from TRBV5-5 and TRBJ1-3; no definite D call. The CDR3 is made up of 16 amino acids. Between the trimmed V and J ends, which lost 0 bases and 0 bases, there was a span of 10 bases. Germline CDR1 SGHKS, CDR2 YYEKEE (reference sequence).